This T cell receptor (beta chain) was recovered during a study of radiation and T cells in renal cell carcinoma. Study outcomes and limitations: Without pretreatment biopsies, baseline tumor clonotype presence was undetermined.

For this clone: The antigen remains undetermined.

Time point reported: baseline pretreatment blood. The treatment is: 15 Gy SBRT to primary tumor, nephrectomy 4 weeks later. CDR3 length equals 14 residues. Germline V gene lookup returns CDR1 SGHTA and CDR2 FQGNSA. Trimming removed 1 base at V and 5 bases at J, with 11 bases between. Sequenced by immunoSEQ multiplex PCR; TCRdb stores in-frame clones only, minus some. The profile shows roughly 53,000 clones, 65% to 90% of them singletons. The TCR was taken from a woman in her 70s with renal cell carcinoma. V is TRBV7-2 and J is TRBJ2-5; no firm D call. Sample: blood, taken from a patient whose treatment included radiotherapy and nephrectomy. The CDR3 region has the DNA TGTGCCAGCAGCTTAGGGGTCGCTTATGAGACCCAGTACTTC. Translation: CASSLGVAYETQYF.